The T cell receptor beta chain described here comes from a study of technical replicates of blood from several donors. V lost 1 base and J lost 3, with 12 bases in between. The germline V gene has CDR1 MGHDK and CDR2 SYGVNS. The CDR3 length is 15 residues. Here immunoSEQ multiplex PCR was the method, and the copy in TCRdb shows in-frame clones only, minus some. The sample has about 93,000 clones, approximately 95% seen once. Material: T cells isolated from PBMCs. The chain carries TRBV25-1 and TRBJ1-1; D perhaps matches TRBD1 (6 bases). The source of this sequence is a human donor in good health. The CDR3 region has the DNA TGTGCCAGCAGTGAATCAGGGGTCGGGGACACTGAAGCTTTCTTT. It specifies CASSESGVGDTEAFF.